The 9 T cell receptor beta chains given below trace back to one sample, sequenced in a study of blood T cell repertoires in COVID-19. TCRdb keeps only in-frame clones here, not all; method: immunoSEQ multiplex PCR. The sample yields around 69,000 clones, 84% seen once. Sequenced: peripheral blood. These receptors all come from a man aged 45-65 years with active COVID-19.

The chain is built from TRBV7-2 and TRBJ2-5; the match to TRBD2 covers 12 bases. This CDR3 is 16 amino acids long. The germline V gene has CDR1 SGHTA and CDR2 FQGNSA. J was trimmed by 0 bases and V by 3 bases; bases with no gene match: 2. The CDR3 nucleotides read TGTGCCAGCAGCTTTACTAGCGGGGGGTACCAAGAGACCCAGTACTTC. Amino acids: CASSFTSGGYQETQYF.

The rearrangement links TRBV7-2 to TRBJ2-1, with D hard to call. The CDR3 is 16 residues long. V lost 1 base and J lost 1, with 11 bases in between. In germline, CDR1 is SGHTA, CDR2 FQGNSA. Written as DNA, the CDR3 is TGTGCCAGCAGCTTAGACGCCCTACTGTCCTACAATGAGCAGTTCTTC. This translates into CASSLDALLSYNEQFF.

The rearrangement uses TRBV30 and TRBJ1-6; D is possibly TRBD1 (6 bases). CDR3 length equals 12 residues. The germline V gene encodes CDR1 GTSNPN and CDR2 SVGIG (reference sequence). Trimming shortened V by 8 bases and J by 4 bases, and 9 bases separated the two germline ends. The CDR3 sequence is CAGGQYNSPLHF. In DNA, the CDR3 is TGTGCCGGCGGACAGTATAATTCACCCCTCCACTTT.

The rearrangement uses TRBV9 and TRBJ1-2; D might be TRBD1 (6 bases). Germline values: CDR1 SGDLS, CDR2 YYNGEE. Trimming removed 3 bases from V and 4 bases from J, with 13 bases in between. The CDR3 loop spans 14 amino acids. The CDR3 DNA sequence: TGTGCCAGCAGCGCCTGGGGGGGGCTCTATGGCTACACCTTC. Residues: CASSAWGGLYGYTF.

In this sample, this clone turned up once. This sequence joins TRBV5-5 and TRBJ1-5; 9 bases line up with TRBD1. V lost 3 bases, J lost 0 bases, and 1 base stayed unmatched. CDR3 length: 15 amino acids. Germline-derived CDR1 and CDR2 are SGHKS and YYEKEE (reference sequence). This chain's CDR3 is CASSWTGDSNQPQHF. CDR3 nucleotide sequence: TGTGCCAGCAGCTGGACAGGGGATAGCAATCAGCCCCAGCATTTT.

The chain employs TRBV27 and TRBJ2-7; 10 bases are shared with TRBD2. J was trimmed by 0 bases and V by 4 bases; bases with no gene match: 6. The CDR3 totals 16 residues. CDR1 and CDR2 from the germline V gene are MNHEY and SMNVEV (reference sequence). The CDR3 loop reads CASSSGLASSSYEQYF. The CDR3 DNA follows: TGTGCCAGCAGTTCGGGACTAGCGTCCAGCTCCTACGAGCAGTACTTC.

J is TRBJ1-4 and V is TRBV19, with D perhaps TRBD1 (6 bases). The CDR3 runs 16 residues. Germline V lookup: CDR1 LNHDA, CDR2 SQIVND (reference sequence). The ends were cut back, 1 base at V and 8 bases at J, with 17 bases in the middle. This chain's CDR3 is CASSIGLQMRGEKLFF. The CDR3 bases are TGTGCCAGTAGTATAGGCCTGCAAATGAGGGGGGAAAAACTGTTTTTT.

The chain carries TRBV7-8 and TRBJ2-1; 12 bases agree with TRBD2. This CDR3 has 14 residues. V gave up 2 bases and J gave up 9 bases; unmatched junction bases: 2. Germline V lookup: CDR1 SGHVS, CDR2 FQNEAQ. The CDR3 reads CASSLLAGGREQFF. The CDR3 DNA reads as TGTGCCAGCAGCTTACTAGCGGGGGGGCGTGAGCAGTTCTTC.

The genes are TRBV4-2 and TRBJ2-2; D remains unclear. V was cut by 1 base and J by 5 bases, with 8 bases left in between. Germline CDR1 is LGHNA and CDR2 is YNFKEQ. The CDR3 is 14 amino acids. As DNA, the CDR3 is TGTGCCAGCAGCCAAGGCGGAGTGACCGGGGAGCTGTTTTTT. Its protein is CASSQGGVTGELFF.